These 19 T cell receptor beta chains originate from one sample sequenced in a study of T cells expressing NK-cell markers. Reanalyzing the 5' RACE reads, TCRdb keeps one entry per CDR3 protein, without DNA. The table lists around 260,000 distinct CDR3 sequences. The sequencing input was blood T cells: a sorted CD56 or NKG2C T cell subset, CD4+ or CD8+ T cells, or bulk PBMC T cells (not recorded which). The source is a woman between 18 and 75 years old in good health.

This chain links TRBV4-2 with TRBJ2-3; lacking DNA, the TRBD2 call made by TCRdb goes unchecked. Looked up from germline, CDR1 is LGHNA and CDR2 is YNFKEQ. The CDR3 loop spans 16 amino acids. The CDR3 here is CASSQREREGLDTQYF.

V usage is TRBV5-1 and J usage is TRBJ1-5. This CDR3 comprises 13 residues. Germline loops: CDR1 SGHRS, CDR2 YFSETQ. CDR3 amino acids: CASSLGVDQPQHF.

The CDR3 spells CASSPDKLGDTQYF. The rearrangement links TRBV7-3 to TRBJ2-3. Germline V gene lookup returns CDR1 SGHTA and CDR2 FQGTGA. The CDR3 totals 14 residues.

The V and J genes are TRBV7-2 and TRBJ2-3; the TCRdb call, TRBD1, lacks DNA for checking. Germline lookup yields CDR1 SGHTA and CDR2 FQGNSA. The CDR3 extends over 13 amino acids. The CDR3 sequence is CASSLGPADTQYF.

The CDR3 reads CASTPLAGVGGNEQFF. This rearrangement joins TRBV6-1 to TRBJ2-1; the D call from TCRdb, TRBD2, cannot be confirmed without DNA. Germline lookup yields CDR1 MNHNS and CDR2 SASEGT. The CDR3 length is 16 residues.

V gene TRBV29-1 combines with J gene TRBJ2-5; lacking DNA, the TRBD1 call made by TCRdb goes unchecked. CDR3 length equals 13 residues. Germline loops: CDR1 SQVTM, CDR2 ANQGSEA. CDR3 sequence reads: CSVDGSWGGTQYF.

The CDR3 spells CASSSDGTSGSTDTQYF. The rearrangement links TRBV12-3 or TRBV12-4 to TRBJ2-3; TCRdb lists TRBD2, though no DNA is available to test this call. CDR3 length: 17 residues.

CDR3 residues: CASSSLFRGDAETQYF. This chain uses TRBV18 with TRBJ2-5; with no DNA, the TCRdb D assignment of TRBD1 cannot be verified. Germline V CDR1 and CDR2: KGHSH, LQKENI. The CDR3 has 16 amino acids.

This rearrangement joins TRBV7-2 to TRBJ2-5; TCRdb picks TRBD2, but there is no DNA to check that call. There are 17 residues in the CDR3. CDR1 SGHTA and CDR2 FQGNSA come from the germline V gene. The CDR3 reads CASSLGRLAGVRETQYF.

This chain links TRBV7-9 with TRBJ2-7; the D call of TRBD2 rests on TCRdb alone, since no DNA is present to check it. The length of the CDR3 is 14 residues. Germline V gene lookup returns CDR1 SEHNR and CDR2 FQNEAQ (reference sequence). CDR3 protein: CASSSGTSSYEQYF.

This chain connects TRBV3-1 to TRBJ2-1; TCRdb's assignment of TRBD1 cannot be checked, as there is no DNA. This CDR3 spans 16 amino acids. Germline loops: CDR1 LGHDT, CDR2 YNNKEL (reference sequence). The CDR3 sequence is CASSQAGTGGKNEQFF.

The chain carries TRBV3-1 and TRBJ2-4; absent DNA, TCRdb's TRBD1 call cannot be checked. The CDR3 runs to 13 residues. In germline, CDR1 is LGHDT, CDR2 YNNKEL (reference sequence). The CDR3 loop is CASRRQGGDIQYF.

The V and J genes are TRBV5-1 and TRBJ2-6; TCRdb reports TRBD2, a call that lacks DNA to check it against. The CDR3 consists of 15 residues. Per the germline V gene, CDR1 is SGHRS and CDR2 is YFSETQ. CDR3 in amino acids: CASRQSLGGANVLTF.

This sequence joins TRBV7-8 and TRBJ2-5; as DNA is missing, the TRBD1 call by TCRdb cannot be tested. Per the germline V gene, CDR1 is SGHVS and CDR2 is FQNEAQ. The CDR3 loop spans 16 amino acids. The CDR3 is CASSLVQGGSQETQYF.

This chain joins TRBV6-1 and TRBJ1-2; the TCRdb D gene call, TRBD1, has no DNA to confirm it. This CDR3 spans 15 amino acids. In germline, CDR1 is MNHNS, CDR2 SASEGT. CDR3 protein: CASSRTPGTGSGYTF.

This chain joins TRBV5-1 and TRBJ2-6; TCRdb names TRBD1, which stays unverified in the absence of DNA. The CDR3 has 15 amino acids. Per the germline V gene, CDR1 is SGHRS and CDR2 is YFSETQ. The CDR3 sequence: CASSATGAGANVLTF.

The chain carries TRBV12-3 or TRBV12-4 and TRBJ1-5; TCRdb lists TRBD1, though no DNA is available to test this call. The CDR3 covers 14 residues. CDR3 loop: CASRGQGANQPQHF.

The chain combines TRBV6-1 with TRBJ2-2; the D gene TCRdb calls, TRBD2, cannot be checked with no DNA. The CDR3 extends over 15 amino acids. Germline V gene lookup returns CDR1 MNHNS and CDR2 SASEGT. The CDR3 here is CASSGRVAVTGELFF.

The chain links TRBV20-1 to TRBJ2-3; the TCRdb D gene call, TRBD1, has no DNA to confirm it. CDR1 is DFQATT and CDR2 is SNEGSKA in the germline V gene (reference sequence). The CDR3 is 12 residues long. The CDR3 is CSATGGRDTQYF.